The clone carrying this T cell receptor beta chain was counted at least ten times. The antigen is undetermined. Individual cDNA molecules were tagged with unique molecular identifiers, the study reported. TCRdb redid the calling of the 5' RACE reads with MiXCR, one entry per CDR3 protein. The repertoire holds 75,000 or so distinct CDR3 sequences, approximately 10% seen once, with roughly 5.7% in the top ten. The data are from a study of early T cells in non-severe SARS-CoV-2 infection. About the study: Sequencing targeted bulk RNA from unsorted whole blood, leaving chains unpaired.

Study results and caveats: The matching step, a VDJdb search, favored anti-spike CD8 responses and missed private and CD4 specificities.

Trimming took 5 bases from V and 6 from J, leaving 20 bases between them. Germline CDR1 is SGHTA and CDR2 is FQGNSA. The CDR3 contains 15 residues. This sequence was found in an adult who was a healthcare worker with PCR-confirmed SARS-CoV-2 infection or an uninfected control (not recorded which). The input for sequencing was whole blood, taken at baseline. The rearrangement uses TRBV7-2 and TRBJ2-7; D may match TRBD1 or TRBD2 (5 bases each). For the CDR3, the DNA is TGTGCCAGCAGCCGGAGCAGGGAGTTGCTGGGCGAGCAGTACTTC. Translating gives CASSRSRELLGEQYF.